This TCR beta chain was recorded in a study of CD8 T cells in ankylosing spondylitis. The study's findings and limits: Disease-associated clones were reportedly significantly overrepresented in matched ankylosing spondylitis synovial fluid. Among TCR beta sequences, a motif of eight highly homologous variants appeared characteristic of ankylosing spondylitis blood.

With regard to this clonotype: Antigen: not known.

TCRdb called the 5' RACE reads again in MiXCR, with one record for every CDR3 protein. There are about 750,000 distinct CDR3 sequences in the sample; about 20% occur only once, and roughly a fifth lies in the top ten. The V gene lost 3 bases and the J gene lost 5 bases, with 10 bases spanning the gap. CDR3 length: 13 amino acids. Germline CDR1 SGHTA, CDR2 FQGNSA. This receptor was obtained from a male donor with ankylosing spondylitis. What was sequenced was blood, either unsorted or a sorted T cell fraction (not recorded which). This sequence joins TRBV7-2 and TRBJ2-5; D is perhaps TRBD1 (6 bases). CDR3 region: CASSFDRMETQYF. The CDR3 DNA reads as TGTGCCAGCAGCTTTGACAGGATGGAGACCCAGTACTTC.